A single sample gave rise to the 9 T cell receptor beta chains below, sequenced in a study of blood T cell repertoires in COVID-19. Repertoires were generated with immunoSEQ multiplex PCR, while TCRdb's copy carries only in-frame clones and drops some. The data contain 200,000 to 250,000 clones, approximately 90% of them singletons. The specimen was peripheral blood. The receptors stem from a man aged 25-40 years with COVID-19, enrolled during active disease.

The CDR3 DNA sequence: TGTGCCAGCAGCTCCGGGACGACAGGGGGCCGCACAGATACGCAGTATTTT. This encodes CASSSGTTGGRTDTQYF. The chain is built from TRBV11-2 and TRBJ2-3; 10 bases align to TRBD1. Germline CDR1 and CDR2: SGHAT and FQNNGV. J gave up 1 base and V 4 bases, and 8 bases lay outside the gene matches. CDR3 length: 17 amino acids.

For the CDR3, the DNA is TGTGCCAGCAGCCTCCCTTCAGCGGTACCCAATGAGCAGTTCTTC. As protein: CASSLPSAVPNEQFF. The chain links TRBV9 to TRBJ2-1; possibly TRBD2 for D (5 bases). Germline values: CDR1 SGDLS, CDR2 YYNGEE. V was pared by 4 bases and J by 6 bases, with 17 bases between. The CDR3 loop spans 15 amino acids.

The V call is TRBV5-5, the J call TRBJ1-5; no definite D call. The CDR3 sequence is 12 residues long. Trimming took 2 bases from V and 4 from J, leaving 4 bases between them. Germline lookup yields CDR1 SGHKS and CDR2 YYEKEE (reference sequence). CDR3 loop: CASSFYNQPQHF. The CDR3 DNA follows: TGTGCCAGCAGCTTTTATAATCAGCCCCAGCATTTT.

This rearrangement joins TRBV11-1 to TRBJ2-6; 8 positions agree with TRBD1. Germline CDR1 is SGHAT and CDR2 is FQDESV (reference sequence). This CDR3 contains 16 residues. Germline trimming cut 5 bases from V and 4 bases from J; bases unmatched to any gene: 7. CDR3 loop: CASSPGQGSGANVLTF. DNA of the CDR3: TGTGCCAGCAGCCCTGGACAGGGCTCAGGGGCCAACGTCCTGACTTTC.

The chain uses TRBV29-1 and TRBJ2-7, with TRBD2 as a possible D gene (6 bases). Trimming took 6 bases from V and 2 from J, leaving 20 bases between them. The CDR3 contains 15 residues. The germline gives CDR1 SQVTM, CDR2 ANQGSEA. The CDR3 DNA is TGCAGCGTGGCTGAGGGACTCGCAAGAACCTACGAGCAGTACTTC. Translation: CSVAEGLARTYEQYF.

CDR3 protein: CASSLYAASGSIYNEQFF. CDR3 in DNA: TGCGCCAGCAGCTTGTACGCTGCTAGCGGGAGCATCTACAATGAGCAGTTCTTC. The chain is built from TRBV5-1 and TRBJ2-1; 10 positions match TRBD2. In germline, CDR1 is SGHRS, CDR2 YFSETQ. This CDR3 has 18 residues. The V segment lost 1 base and the J segment 3 bases; nucleotides outside the gene matches: 10.

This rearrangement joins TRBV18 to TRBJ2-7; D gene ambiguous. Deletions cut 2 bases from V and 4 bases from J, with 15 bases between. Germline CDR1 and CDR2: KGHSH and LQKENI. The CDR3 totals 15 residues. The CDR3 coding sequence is TGTGCCAGCTCACCAACGCACTTCCCCCGGTACGAGCAGTACTTC. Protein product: CASSPTHFPRYEQYF. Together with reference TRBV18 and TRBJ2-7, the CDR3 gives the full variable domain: NAGVMQNPRHLVRRRGQEARLRCSPMKGHSHVYWYRQLPEEGLKFMVYLQKENIIDESGMPKERFSAEFPKEGPSILRIQQVVRGDSAAYFCASSPTHFPRYEQYFGPGTRLTVT.

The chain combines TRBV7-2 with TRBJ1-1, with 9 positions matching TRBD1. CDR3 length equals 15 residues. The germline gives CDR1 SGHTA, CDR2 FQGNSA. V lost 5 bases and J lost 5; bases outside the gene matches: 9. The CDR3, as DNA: TGTGCCAGCAGCCTACTACAGGGGGCGATTACTGAAGCTTTCTTT. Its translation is CASSLLQGAITEAFF.

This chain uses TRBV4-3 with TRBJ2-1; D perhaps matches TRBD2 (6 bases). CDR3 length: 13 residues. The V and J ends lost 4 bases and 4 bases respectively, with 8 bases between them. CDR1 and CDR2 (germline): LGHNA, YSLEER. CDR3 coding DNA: TGCGCCAGCAGCCCGGGGGAGTACAATGAGCAGTTCTTC. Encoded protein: CASSPGEYNEQFF.